The 21 T cell receptor beta chains listed next were all sequenced from one sample in a study of T cells in Graves' hyperthyroidism and ophthalmopathy. RNA transcripts yielded amplified TCR beta CDR3 regions. During a first-round RT-PCR of the TCR CDR3, the HTBI primer set was used. TCRdb reanalysed the multiplex PCR reads using MiXCR and keeps one entry per CDR3 protein. Among 480,000 or so distinct CDR3 sequences listed, approximately 48% were seen once. Input material: peripheral blood or thyroid tissue (not recorded which). The source of these receptors is an adult woman with Graves' disease, either hyperthyroidism or ophthalmopathy (not recorded which).

This clonotype was recorded once. The gene calls are TRBV20-1 and TRBJ1-1; D ambiguous. Germline values: CDR1 DFQATT, CDR2 SNEGSKA (reference sequence). The CDR3 loop spans 14 amino acids. Trimming shortened V by 3 bases and J by 1 base, and 12 bases separated the two germline ends. This CDR3 reads CSARDPSTNTEAFF. In nucleotides, the CDR3 is TGCAGTGCTAGGGACCCTTCTACGAACACTGAAGCTTTCTTT.

About this clonotype: It may be a read error: a sequence one base away is much more abundant. The rearrangement links TRBV29-1 to TRBJ1-1, with D uncertain. The CDR3 is 12 residues long. Deletions cut 7 bases from V and 1 base from J, with 10 bases between. Per germline, CDR1 SQVTM and CDR2 ANQGSEA. CDR3 amino acids: CSAVGPNTEAFF. The CDR3 nucleotides are TGCAGCGCTGTCGGACCGAACACTGAAGCTTTCTTT.

This clonotype was recorded a few times. The chain recombines TRBV7-2 with TRBJ2-5, with D possibly TRBD2 on 6 matching bases. Trimming pared 2 bases from V and 7 bases from J, leaving 17 bases between. Germline CDR1 SGHTA, CDR2 FQGNSA. This CDR3 is built from 15 residues. CDR3 coding DNA: TGTGCCAGCAGCTTAAGCCTTGGGGGAGGTGGGACCCAGTACTTC. Translation: CASSLSLGGGGTQYF.

This chain connects TRBV10-3 to TRBJ2-2; TRBD1 is a possible D gene (5 bases). CDR1 is ENHRY and CDR2 is SYGVKD in the germline V gene. V lost 5 bases and J lost 6, with 10 bases in between. There are 13 residues in the CDR3. The chain's CDR3 is CAISIQEPGELFF. Written as DNA, the CDR3 is TGTGCCATCAGTATACAGGAACCCGGGGAGCTGTTTTTT.

Here the CDR3 DNA reads TGCAGTGCTAGAGAGGGGGGCCAAGAGACCCAGTACTTC. Its protein product is CSAREGGQETQYF. This sequence joins TRBV20-1 and TRBJ2-5; the D gene is possibly TRBD2 (6 bases). The CDR3 contains 13 residues. Germline-derived CDR1 and CDR2 are DFQATT and SNEGSKA (reference sequence). Trimming removed 0 bases from V and 1 base from J, with 6 bases in between.

This clonotype occurred many times. The rearrangement uses TRBV20-1 and TRBJ2-2; D gene ambiguous. Germline V gene data show CDR1 as DFQATT and CDR2 as SNEGSKA (reference sequence). The CDR3 sequence is 12 residues long. Trimming left V 6 bases short and J 3 bases short, with 8 bases between. CDR3 in amino acids: CSAWSYTGELFF. The CDR3 bases are TGCAGTGCCTGGTCCTACACCGGGGAGCTGTTTTTT.

This clonotype was seen repeatedly, ten times or more. CDR3 loop: CAISTTDLYGYTF. The CDR3 region has the DNA TGTGCCATCTCAACGACAGATCTTTATGGCTACACCTTC. V gene TRBV10-3 combines with J gene TRBJ1-2; tentative D call: TRBD1 (5 bases). The V gene's germline CDR1 is ENHRY and CDR2 SYGVKD. CDR3 length equals 13 residues. Trimming took off 8 bases at V and 5 bases at J, with 15 bases between the two ends.

This clonotype was seen a few times. The junction departs from the called germline gene at one end, perhaps through a read error. The rearrangement joins TRBV5-1 to TRBJ2-5; TRBD1 is a possible D gene (6 bases). The CDR3 runs to 15 residues. The germline V gene has CDR1 SGHRS and CDR2 YFSETQ. This chain's CDR3 is CASSQPGQLQETQYF. CDR3 nucleotide sequence: TGTGCCAGCAGCCAGCCTGGACAGTTACAAGAGACCCAGTACTTC.

This clonotype came up many times. This chain joins TRBV19 and TRBJ1-1; unclear D gene. The CDR3 extends over 13 amino acids. V lost 3 bases, J lost 1 base, and 6 bases lay in between. Germline lookup yields CDR1 LNHDA and CDR2 SQIVND (reference sequence). The CDR3: CASSMMGNTEAFF. CDR3 bases: TGTGCCAGTAGTATGATGGGGAACACTGAAGCTTTCTTT. Full variable domain (remainder filled in from reference TRBV19 and TRBJ1-1): DGGITQSPKYLFRKEGQNVTLSCEQNLNHDAMYWYRQDPGQGLRLIYYSQIVNDFQKGDIAEGYSVSREKKESFPLTVTSAQKNPTAFYLCASSMMGNTEAFFGQGTRLTVV.

The rearrangement joins TRBV19 to TRBJ2-2, with 8 positions matching TRBD2. The CDR3 spans 16 residues. V gave up 5 bases and J gave up 0 bases; unmatched junction bases: 5. Germline V lookup: CDR1 LNHDA, CDR2 SQIVND (reference sequence). CDR3 sequence: CASSVLAGANTGELFF. The CDR3 region has the DNA TGTGCCAGTAGTGTCCTAGCGGGTGCGAACACCGGGGAGCTGTTTTTT.

The chain couples TRBV7-2 to TRBJ2-7; D assignment may be TRBD1 or TRBD2 (6 bases each). The CDR3 totals 14 residues. Germline values: CDR1 SGHTA, CDR2 FQGNSA. V gave up 5 bases and J gave up 5 bases, with 16 bases separating them. The CDR3: CASSKGRGHHEQYF. The DNA for the CDR3 is TGTGCCAGCAGCAAAGGTCGGGGGCACCACGAGCAGTACTTC.

This clonotype was recorded at least ten times. This chain joins TRBV2 and TRBJ2-2, with 9 bases aligning to TRBD2. Per germline, CDR1 SNHLY and CDR2 FYNNEI. CDR3 length: 17 amino acids. Germline trimming cut 2 bases from V and 4 bases from J; bases unmatched to any gene: 8. CDR3 protein: CASSESGLAGSTGELFF. CDR3 DNA: TGTGCCAGCAGTGAATCCGGGCTAGCGGGAAGCACCGGGGAGCTGTTTTTT. The whole variable domain, filled in from reference TRBV2 and TRBJ2-2, reads EPEVTQTPSHQVTQMGQEVILRCVPISNHLYFYWYRQILGQKVEFLVSFYNNEISEKSEIFDDQFSVERPDGSNFTLKIRSTKLEDSAMYFCASSESGLAGSTGELFFGEGSRLTVL.

The chain links TRBV7-2 to TRBJ2-5; 7 positions match TRBD2. Per the germline V gene, CDR1 is SGHTA and CDR2 is FQGNSA. With V trimmed by 0 bases and J by 5 bases, 3 bases remained unmatched. This CDR3 is built from 14 residues. The CDR3 loop reads CASSLARTRETQYF. The CDR3 DNA reads as TGTGCCAGCAGCTTAGCACGGACTAGGGAGACCCAGTACTTC. The full variable domain, completed using reference TRBV7-2 and TRBJ2-5, is GAGVSQSPSNKVTEKGKDVELRCDPISGHTALYWYRQSLGQGLEFLIYFQGNSAPDKSGLPSDRFSAERTGGSVSTLTIQRTQQEDSAVYLCASSLARTRETQYFGPGTRLLVL.

With respect to this clonotype: This may arise from a read error, as a much more abundant clone is one base away. This chain links TRBV29-1 with TRBJ2-7; TRBD1 matches 8 bases. The CDR3 runs to 14 residues. Germline V gene lookup returns CDR1 SQVTM and CDR2 ANQGSEA. The V gene end was trimmed by 5 bases and the J gene end by 9 bases; junction bases not matched to a gene: 15. The CDR3 reads CSVLRTGPPEGQYF. As DNA, the CDR3 is TGCAGCGTTCTACGGACAGGGCCCCCCGAGGGGCAGTACTTC.

To note about this clonotype: Being one base from a much bigger clone, this may be a read error. This chain connects TRBV4-1 to TRBJ1-5, with D tentatively TRBD1 (5 bases). V lost 4 bases and J 7 bases, leaving 20 bases between the germline ends. This CDR3 spans 16 amino acids. Looked up from germline, CDR1 is MGHRA and CDR2 is YSYEKL. This CDR3 is CASSRLPRDDGQPQHF. Written as DNA, the CDR3 is TGCGCCAGCAGCCGCCTCCCTCGGGACGACGGGCAGCCCCAGCATTTT.

The CDR3 loop is CSVDQGSSSYEQYF. DNA for the CDR3: TGCAGTGTAGACCAGGGTTCTAGCTCCTACGAGCAGTACTTC. The chain uses TRBV20-1 and TRBJ2-7, with D perhaps TRBD1 (5 bases). This CDR3 has 14 amino acids. The V and J ends lost 7 bases and 0 bases respectively, with 16 bases between them. Germline V gene lookup returns CDR1 DFQATT and CDR2 SNEGSKA (reference sequence).

This clonotype was seen repeatedly, ten times or more. The chain carries TRBV6-5 and TRBJ2-5, with 8 bases aligning to TRBD2. This CDR3 is built from 13 residues. Germline-derived CDR1 and CDR2 are MNHEY and SVGAGI. With 7 bases clipped from V and 7 bases from J, the junction kept 8 bases outside the gene matches. CDR3 loop: CASTLAGGVTQYF. CDR3 sequence (DNA): TGTGCCAGCACCCTGGCGGGAGGAGTGACCCAGTACTTC.

The chain links TRBV29-1 to TRBJ2-7; D unresolved. The end of the DNA aligns better with TRBJ2-1, so the J call may be wrong. This CDR3 contains 13 residues. CDR1 is SQVTM, CDR2 ANQGSEA, per germline. The CDR3 here is CSVEEGSLNEQFF. The CDR3 bases are TGCAGCGTTGAAGAAGGATCTCTCAATGAGCAGTTCTTC.

V gene TRBV10-3 combines with J gene TRBJ1-1; TRBD1 matches at 9 bases. J was trimmed by 2 bases and V by 6 bases; bases with no gene match: 4. Germline values: CDR1 ENHRY, CDR2 SYGVKD. The CDR3 contains 14 residues. The CDR3 loop is CAIRGDRANTEAFF. CDR3 nucleotides: TGTGCCATCAGGGGGGACAGGGCTAACACTGAAGCTTTCTTT.

This clonotype has a handful of counts. This chain joins TRBV20-1 and TRBJ1-1; D may be TRBD1 (5 bases). Germline CDR1 and CDR2: DFQATT and SNEGSKA (reference sequence). CDR3 length: 14 amino acids. Trimming shortened V by 5 bases and J by 2 bases, and 15 bases separated the two germline ends. The CDR3 sequence: CSAGLAGPNTEAFF. The CDR3 DNA reads TGCAGTGCTGGACTGGCGGGGCCTAACACTGAAGCTTTCTTT.

This rearrangement joins TRBV29-1 to TRBJ1-2, with TRBD1 as a possible D gene (5 bases). The CDR3 is 13 amino acids. V was trimmed by 2 bases and J by 3 bases, leaving 10 bases between them. The V gene's germline CDR1 is SQVTM and CDR2 ANQGSEA. The CDR3: CSVETDTYYGYTF. Written as DNA, the CDR3 is TGCAGCGTTGAAACGGACACCTACTATGGCTACACCTTC. The variable domain in full, completed from reference TRBV29-1 and TRBJ1-2, reads SAVISQKPSRDICQRGTSLTIQCQVDSQVTMMFWYRQQPGQSLTLIATANQGSEATYESGFVIDKFPISRPNLTFSTLTVSNMSPEDSSIYLCSVETDTYYGYTFGSGTRLTVV.